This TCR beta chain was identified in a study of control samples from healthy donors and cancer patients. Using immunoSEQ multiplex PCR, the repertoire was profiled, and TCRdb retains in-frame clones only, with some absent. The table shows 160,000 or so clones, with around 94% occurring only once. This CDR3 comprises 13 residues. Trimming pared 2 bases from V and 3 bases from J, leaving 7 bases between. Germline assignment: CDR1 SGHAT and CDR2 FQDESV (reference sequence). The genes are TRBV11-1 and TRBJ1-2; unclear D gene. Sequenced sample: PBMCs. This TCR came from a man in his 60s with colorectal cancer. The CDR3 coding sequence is TGTGCCAGCAGCTTACAGGATGACTATGGCTACACCTTC. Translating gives CASSLQDDYGYTF.